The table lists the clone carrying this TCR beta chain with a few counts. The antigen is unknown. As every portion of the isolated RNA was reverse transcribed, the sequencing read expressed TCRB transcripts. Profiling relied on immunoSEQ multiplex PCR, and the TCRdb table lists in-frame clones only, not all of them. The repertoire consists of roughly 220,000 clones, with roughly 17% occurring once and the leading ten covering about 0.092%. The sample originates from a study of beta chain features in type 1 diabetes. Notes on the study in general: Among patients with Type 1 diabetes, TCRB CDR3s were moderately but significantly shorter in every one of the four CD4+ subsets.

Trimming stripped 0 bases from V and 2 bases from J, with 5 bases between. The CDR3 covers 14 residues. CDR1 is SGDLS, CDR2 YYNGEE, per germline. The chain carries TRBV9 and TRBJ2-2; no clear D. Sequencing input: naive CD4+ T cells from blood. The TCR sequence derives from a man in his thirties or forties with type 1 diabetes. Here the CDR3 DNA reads TGTGCCAGCAGCGTAGCTCCTAACACCGGGGAGCTGTTTTTT. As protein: CASSVAPNTGELFF.